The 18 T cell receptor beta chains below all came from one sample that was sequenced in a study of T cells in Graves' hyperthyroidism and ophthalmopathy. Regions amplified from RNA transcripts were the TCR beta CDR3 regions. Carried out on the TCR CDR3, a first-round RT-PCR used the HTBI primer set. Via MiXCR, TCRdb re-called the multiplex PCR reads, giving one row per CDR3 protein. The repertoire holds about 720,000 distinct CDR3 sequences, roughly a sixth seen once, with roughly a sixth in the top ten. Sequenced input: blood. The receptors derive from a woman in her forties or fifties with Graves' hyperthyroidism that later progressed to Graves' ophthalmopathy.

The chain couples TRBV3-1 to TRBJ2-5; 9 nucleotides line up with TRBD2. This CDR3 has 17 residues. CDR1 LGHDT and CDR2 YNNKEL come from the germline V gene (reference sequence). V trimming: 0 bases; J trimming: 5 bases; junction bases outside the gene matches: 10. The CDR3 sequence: CASSQESPGRGGETQYF. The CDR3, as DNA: TGTGCCAGCAGCCAAGAGAGCCCCGGGCGGGGGGGTGAGACCCAGTACTTC.

The CDR3: CASSGIGGNTEAFF. The CDR3 DNA is TGTGCCAGCAGTGGAATAGGGGGGAACACTGAAGCTTTCTTT. The chain uses TRBV6-1 and TRBJ1-1, with TRBD1 as a possible D gene (6 bases). Germline V CDR1 and CDR2: MNHNS, SASEGT. CDR3 size: 14 residues. V lost 4 bases, J lost 1 base, and 10 bases lay in between.

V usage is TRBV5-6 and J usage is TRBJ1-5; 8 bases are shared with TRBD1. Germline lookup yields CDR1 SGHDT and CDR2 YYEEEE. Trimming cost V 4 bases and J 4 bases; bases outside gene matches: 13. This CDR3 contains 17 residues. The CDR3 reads CASSLGQGTVRNQPQHF. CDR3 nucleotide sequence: TGTGCCAGCAGCCTCGGACAGGGAACAGTCCGGAATCAGCCCCAGCATTTT.

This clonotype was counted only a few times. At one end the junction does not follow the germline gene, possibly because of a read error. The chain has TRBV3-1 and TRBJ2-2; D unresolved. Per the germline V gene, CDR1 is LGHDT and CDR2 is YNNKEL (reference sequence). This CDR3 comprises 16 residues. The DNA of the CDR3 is TGTGCCAACAGCCAATTGAGACTCCTGAACACCGGGGAGCTGTTTTTT. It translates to CANSQLRLLNTGELFF.

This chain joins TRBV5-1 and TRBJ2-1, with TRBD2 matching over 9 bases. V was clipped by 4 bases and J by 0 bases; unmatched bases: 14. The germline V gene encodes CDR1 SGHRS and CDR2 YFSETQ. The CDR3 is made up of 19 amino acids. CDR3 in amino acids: CASSPRRGRAWGSYNEQFF. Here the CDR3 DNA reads TGCGCCAGCAGCCCTCGGCGCGGGAGGGCCTGGGGCTCCTACAATGAGCAGTTCTTC.

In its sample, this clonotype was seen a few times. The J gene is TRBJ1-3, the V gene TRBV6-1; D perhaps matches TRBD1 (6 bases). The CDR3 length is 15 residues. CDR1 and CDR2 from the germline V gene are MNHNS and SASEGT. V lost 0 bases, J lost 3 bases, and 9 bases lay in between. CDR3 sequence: CASSEARTDGNTIYF. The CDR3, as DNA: TGTGCCAGCAGTGAAGCACGGACAGATGGAAACACCATATATTTT.

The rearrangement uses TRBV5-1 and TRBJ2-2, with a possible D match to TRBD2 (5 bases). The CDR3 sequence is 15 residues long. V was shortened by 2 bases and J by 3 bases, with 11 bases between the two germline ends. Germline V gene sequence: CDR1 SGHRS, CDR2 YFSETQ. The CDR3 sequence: CASSLGSGDTGELFF. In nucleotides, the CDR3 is TGCGCCAGCAGCTTAGGGAGCGGCGACACCGGGGAGCTGTTTTTT.

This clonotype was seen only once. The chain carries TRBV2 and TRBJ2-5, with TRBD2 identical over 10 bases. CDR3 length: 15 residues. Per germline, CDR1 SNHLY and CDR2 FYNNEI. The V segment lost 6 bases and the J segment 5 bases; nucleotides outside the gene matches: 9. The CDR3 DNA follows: TGTGCCAGCAGGGCCAGCGGGGGGGCGTGGGAGACCCAGTACTTC. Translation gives CASRASGGAWETQYF.

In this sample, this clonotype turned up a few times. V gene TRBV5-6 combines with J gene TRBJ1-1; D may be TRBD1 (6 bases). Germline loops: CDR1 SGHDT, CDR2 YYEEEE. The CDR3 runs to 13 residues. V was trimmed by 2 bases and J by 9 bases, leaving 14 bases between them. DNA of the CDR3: TGTGCCAGCAGCTTTCTACCCGGACAGAAAGCTTTCTTT. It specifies CASSFLPGQKAFF.

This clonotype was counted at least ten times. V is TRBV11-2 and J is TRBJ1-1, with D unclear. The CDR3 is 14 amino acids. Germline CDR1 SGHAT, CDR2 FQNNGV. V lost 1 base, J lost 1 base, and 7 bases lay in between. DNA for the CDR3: TGTGCCAGCAGCTTAGGGTACGGGAACACTGAAGCTTTCTTT. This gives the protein CASSLGYGNTEAFF.

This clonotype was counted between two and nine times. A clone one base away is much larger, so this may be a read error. CDR3 residues: CAGSPRTGEGEQYF. The DNA of the CDR3 is TGTGCCGGCAGTCCGAGGACAGGGGAAGGCGAGCAGTACTTC. The chain is built from TRBV12-3 or TRBV12-4 and TRBJ2-7; TRBD1 matches 9 bases. CDR3 length: 14 residues.

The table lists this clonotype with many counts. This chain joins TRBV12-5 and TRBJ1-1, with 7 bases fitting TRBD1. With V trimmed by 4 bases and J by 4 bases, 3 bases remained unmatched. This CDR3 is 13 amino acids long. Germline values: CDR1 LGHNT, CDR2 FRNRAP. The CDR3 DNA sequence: TGTGCTAGTGGTTCCTGGGACAGCACTGAAGCTTTCTTT. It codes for CASGSWDSTEAFF.

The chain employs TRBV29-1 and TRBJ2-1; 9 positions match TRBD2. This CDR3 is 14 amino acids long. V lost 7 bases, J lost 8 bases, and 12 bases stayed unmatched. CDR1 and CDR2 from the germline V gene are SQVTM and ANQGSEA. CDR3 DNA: TGCAGCGGGTCTAGCGGGGCCGCCCCCGATGAGCAGTTCTTC. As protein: CSGSSGAAPDEQFF.

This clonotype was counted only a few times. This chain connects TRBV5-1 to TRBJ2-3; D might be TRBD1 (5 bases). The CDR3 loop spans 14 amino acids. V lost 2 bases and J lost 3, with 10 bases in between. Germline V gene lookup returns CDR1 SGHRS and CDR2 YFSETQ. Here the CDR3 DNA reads TGCGCCAGCAGCTTAGGACATCCGACAGATACGCAGTATTTT. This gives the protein CASSLGHPTDTQYF.

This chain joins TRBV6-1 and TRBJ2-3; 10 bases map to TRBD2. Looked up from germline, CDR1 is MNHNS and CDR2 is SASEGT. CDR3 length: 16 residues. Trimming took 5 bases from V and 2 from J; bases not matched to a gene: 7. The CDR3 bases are TGTGCCAGCAGTCCCGGAGCGGGGGGGCTCACAGATACGCAGTATTTT. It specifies CASSPGAGGLTDTQYF.

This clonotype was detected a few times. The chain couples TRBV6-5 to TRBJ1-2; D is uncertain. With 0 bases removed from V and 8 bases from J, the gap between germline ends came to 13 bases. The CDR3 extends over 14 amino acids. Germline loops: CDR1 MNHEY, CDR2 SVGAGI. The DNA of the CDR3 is TGTGCCAGCAGTTACTCGATTCCTGGGTACGGCTACACCTTC. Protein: CASSYSIPGYGYTF.

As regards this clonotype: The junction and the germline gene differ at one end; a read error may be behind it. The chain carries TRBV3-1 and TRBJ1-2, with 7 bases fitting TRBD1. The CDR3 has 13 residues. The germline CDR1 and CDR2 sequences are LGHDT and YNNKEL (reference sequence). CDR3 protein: CASSLRQGYGYIF. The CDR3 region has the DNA TGTGCCAGCAGCCTAAGACAGGGATATGGCTACATCTTC. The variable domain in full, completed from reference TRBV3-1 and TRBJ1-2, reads DTAVSQTPKYLVTQMGNDKSIKCEQNLGHDTMYWYKQDSKKFLKIMFSYNNKELIINETVPNRFSPKSPDKAHLNLHINSLELGDSAVYFCASSLRQGYGYIFGSGTRLTVV.

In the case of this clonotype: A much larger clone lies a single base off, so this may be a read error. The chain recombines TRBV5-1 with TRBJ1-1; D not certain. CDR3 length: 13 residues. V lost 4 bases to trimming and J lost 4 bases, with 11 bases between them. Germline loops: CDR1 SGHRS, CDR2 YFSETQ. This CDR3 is CASSRTYLTEAFF. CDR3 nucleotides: TGCGCCAGCAGCCGGACCTATCTCACTGAAGCTTTCTTT.